The sequence of this T cell receptor (beta chain) was determined in a study of cytomegalovirus exposure and HLA in healthy donors (dated by TCRdb to between 2016 and 2019). Background on the whole study: According to an earlier analysis of 587 of the donors, 150 million to 200 million T cells yielded 120 million or so unique TCR beta sequences and around 280 Gb of sequence data. Genome-wide SNP genotypes for about 60% of the roughly 670 donors were used in a later genetic analysis, which treated that subset as a discovery cohort. Rather than using new phenotypic data, the later analysis identified candidate immune exposures from TCR beta sequences and from how often those sequences occurred across donors. To study patterns of TCR occurrence, a later analysis re-analyzed previously published TCR beta repertoires from just over 650 donors and added high-resolution HLA genotyping. In an earlier analysis of 550 to 700 of the donors, high-throughput TCR beta sequencing was used to judge whether each TCR beta V gene segment behaved as functional or pseudogenic. Because of strong linkage in the cohort, a handful of DR-DQ haplotypes were treated as single units for association and clustering. Across under 500 genotyped donors of the cohort, an average of about 220,000 unique TCR beta nucleotide sequences per donor were sequenced, and approximately 19% of those sequences were non-productive. Typing coverage differed by locus: A, B, C, DRB1 and DQB1 were typed in roughly 620-630 donors, DQA1 in 522, DPA1 in around 610, and DPB1 in about 450. All discovery cohort repertoires had been generated on a single sequencing platform. To predict cytomegalovirus infection status, the study brought together high-throughput TCR immunosequencing, statistical association of individual TCRs with disease status, and machine learning. In addition to the first cohort of hundreds of subjects, a separate validation cohort of over 90 different subjects was used. The study used immunosequencing to profile the T cell repertoires of 666 subjects and linked those repertoires to cytomegalovirus serostatus. An early release covering roughly 600 HLA-typed donors comprised about 300 gigabases of sequencing data and roughly 85 million unique TCR sequences. Among the roughly 400 genotyped donors, 81% belonged to the genetic ancestry cluster associated with self-reported Caucasian donors. The study aimed to test whether signatures of past pathogen exposure could be identified by cataloging public T cell receptors. Donor age, sex, ethnicity and CMV serostatus were compiled alongside the repertoire data. HLA typing included class I and class II loci at four-digit resolution. What the study reported, not specific to this receptor: CMV serostatus was the only immune exposure information available for the cohort. Because counts were too low, roughly 17 rarely observed V segments, including chromosome 9 orphons, were left out of the earlier analysis of 500 to 650 of the donors. In an earlier analysis of some 500 of the donors, most TCR beta V segments appeared in productive rearrangements about 87% or about 30% of the time, broadly matching IMGT annotations. An association between a missense DCLRE1C variant and V-gene and J-gene trimming of TCR beta chains was found in a later genetic analysis and replicated in an independent cohort. The presence/absence analyses assumed that sequencing depth was roughly uniform across donors, and that assumption may not be true. Most TCR sequences were observed very rarely across donors, whereas some public TCRs were present in many individuals. According to a later analysis, parvovirus B19, influenza, CMV and Epstein-Barr virus appeared linked to several top co-occurrence clusters. When HLA alleles, especially DR and DQ, strongly co-occurred, TCR associations were difficult to assign to individual alleles. Three of the identified cytomegalovirus-associated TCR beta chains were confirmed in vitro to be specific for cytomegalovirus antigens. A cluster of highly shared sequence variants was judged likely to represent a technical artifact of the sequencing pipeline. HLA typing was unavailable for some donors at each locus, so association tests used only the typed subset. Specific HLA alleles were associated with about 17,000 TCR beta sequences at a false discovery rate of 0.05 in a later analysis. In a later analysis, HLA-associated TCR beta chains showed more clonal expansion and lower generation probabilities than non-associated chains that were equally common. In a later analysis, most CMV-associated TCR beta chains were found to appear HLA-restricted, with HLA associations seemingly driven largely by CMV exposure. The study listed 170 or so TCR beta chains as associated with cytomegalovirus. The authors suggested that the approach could potentially be generalized to other disease states and immunological phenotypes. Cytomegalovirus status was reported to be diagnosed by the classifier with high specificity and sensitivity in both the original and validation cohorts. According to a later genetic analysis, donors in an Asian-associated ancestry cluster had fewer N-insertions in productive TCRs than the roughly 700-donor mean. A further reported finding was that TCR beta sequences accurately predicted the HLA-A and HLA-B alleles for most subjects in the first cohort. A later analysis found that TCR association rates varied across HLA loci, with DRB1 alleles showing the most associated TCRs and HLA-C alleles the fewest. Linkage disequilibrium might explain the correlated functional status among segregating V segments, but an unknown experimental factor could not be ruled out. In this cohort, only TCR beta chains were sequenced, and detectable features were limited by the absence of alpha or paired-chain data. Some IMGT-functional V segments, including TRBV6-2 and TRBV6-3, could not be told apart with the 87-base-pair reads, so those segments were excluded.

For this clone: Its target antigen remains unknown. Within one base of it there is no much larger clone, and no base qualities were kept.

Libraries were made using the immunoSEQ multiplex PCR assay. For the multiplex PCR, a mixture combining 60 forward primers for TCR Vbeta segments and 13 reverse primers for TCR Jbeta segments was used. The CDR3 region of rearranged TCR beta genes was amplified from genomic DNA with a multiplex PCR assay. Amplified TCR beta libraries were sequenced as 87-base-pair reads on the Illumina HiSeq System. On the authors' methods: Across the 600 to 700 repertoires, a later analysis counted 80 million or so unique TCR beta chains, 9.5 million to 13 million of which were shared by at least two donors. Raw reads were error-corrected and collapsed into unique sequences by a nearest-neighbor algorithm in which closely related sequences were merged to remove PCR and sequencing errors. V, D and J gene segments were assigned by aligning CDR3 sequences to IMGT reference sequences. For a sequence to be retained, a match of at least six nucleotides was required to both a V gene segment and a J gene segment. Rearrangements were called productive when the CDR3 lacked stop codons and stayed in frame with V and J; all others were non-productive. CDR3 was defined according to IMGT convention as the region running from the second conserved V-encoded cysteine to the conserved J-encoded phenylalanine. In an earlier analysis of just under 600 of the donors, sequences lacking an unambiguous match to a single V gene segment were excluded. An earlier analysis of a few hundred of the donors called V segments functional above 56.7% productive rearrangements and segregating when the between-donor standard deviation exceeded 5%. A statistical classification framework was built to diagnose cytomegalovirus status from the catalog of TCR beta chain sequences. V and J gene assignment, in a later analysis, came from comparing TCR nucleotide sequences with IMGT/GENE-DB human TR gene sequences. A later analysis assigned CDR3 sequences and most-parsimonious VDJ recombination scenarios with the TCRdist pipeline. In a later analysis, every TCR beta chain was defined by the combination of its CDR3 amino acid sequence and its V-gene family, and reads without a unique V-gene family were dropped. A later analysis removed 450 to 600 highly shared, low-generation-probability nucleotide sequences to deal with suspected cross-contamination and a sequencing artifact. A later analysis calculated a clonal expansion index for each public chain from normalized within-repertoire ranks of inferred template counts. In a later analysis, generation probabilities were computed using a VDJ recombination model fitted to out-of-frame rearrangements, and the results were checked against IGoR. In a later analysis, hypergeometric tests were used to score TCR-TCR, TCR-HLA and TCR-CMV co-occurrence, with a repertoire-size bias correction applied to TCR pairs. False discovery rates were estimated in a later analysis by permuting HLA or CMV assignments 20 times. In a later analysis, co-occurring TCRs were grouped with DBSCAN, and TCRdist sequence similarity was added when clustering was performed within HLA-allele-positive subsets. Co-occurrence clustering excluded repertoires with fewer than 30,000 or more than 120,000 public chains, plus five with anomalous nucleotide sharing. Not all clones reach the TCRdb copy of this immuneACCESS table, which keeps in-frame sequences only. Checked studies attribute under half of the gap to unresolved V genes and leave the rest unexplained. The DNA gave D and trimming, while V, J and clone size come from that table. For this sample there are some 170,000 clones; approximately 74% appear just once. The ten most abundant clones make up approximately 3% of the sample.

The CDR3, cysteine through phenylalanine, is 14 amino acids long. Only CDR3 DNA is held: 42 bases, read in frame from base 1. The germline V gene encodes CDR1 MNHEY and CDR2 SMNVEV (reference sequence). The germline V end is reduced by 4 bases and the J end by 13 bases; junction bases left unmatched: 13. The cohort was made up of under 800 healthy bone marrow donors. At the time of sampling, every cohort member was nominally healthy, though immune exposures that went unrecorded were likely present. The donor was CMV seronegative and was included in the group of over 300 seronegative cohort members. Every donor gave a peripheral blood sample, and the peripheral blood mononuclear cells from that sample were used for TCR beta sequencing. The Qiagen DNeasy Blood Extraction Kit was used to extract genomic DNA from the blood cell samples.

Sequencing was done on a sample of PBMCs. The chain links TRBV27 with TRBJ2-1; 7 bases in the middle match TRBD1. This clonotype was sampled from a woman under 40 in good health and CMV-seronegative. The CDR3 sequence is CASSSAIRGGGQFF. The sequenced DNA: TGTGCCAGCAGTTCTGCCATTAGAGGGGGCGGCCAGTTCTTC.